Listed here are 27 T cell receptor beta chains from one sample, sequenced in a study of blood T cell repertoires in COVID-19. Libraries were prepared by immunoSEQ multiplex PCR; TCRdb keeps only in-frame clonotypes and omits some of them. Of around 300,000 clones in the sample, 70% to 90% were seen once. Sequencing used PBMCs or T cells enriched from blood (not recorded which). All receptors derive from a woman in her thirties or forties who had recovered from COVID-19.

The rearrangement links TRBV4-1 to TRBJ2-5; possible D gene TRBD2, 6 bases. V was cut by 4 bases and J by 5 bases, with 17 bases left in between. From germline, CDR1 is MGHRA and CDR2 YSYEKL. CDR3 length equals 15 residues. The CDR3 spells CASSLAGAAGETQYF. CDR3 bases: TGCGCCAGCAGCCTAGCAGGCGCCGCGGGGGAGACCCAGTACTTC.

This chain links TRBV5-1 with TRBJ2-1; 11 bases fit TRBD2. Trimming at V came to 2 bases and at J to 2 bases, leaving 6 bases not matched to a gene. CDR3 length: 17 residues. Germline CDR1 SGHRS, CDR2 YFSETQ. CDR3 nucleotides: TGCGCCAGCAGCTTTTTAGCGGGAGGGCCGCCCTACAATGAGCAGTTCTTC. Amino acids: CASSFLAGGPPYNEQFF.

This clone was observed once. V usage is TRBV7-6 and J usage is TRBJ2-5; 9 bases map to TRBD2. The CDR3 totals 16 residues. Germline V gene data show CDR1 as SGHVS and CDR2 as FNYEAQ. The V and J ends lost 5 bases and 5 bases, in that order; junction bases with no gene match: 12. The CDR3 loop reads CASSDSSGSSGETQYF. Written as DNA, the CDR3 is TGTGCCAGCAGCGACAGTAGCGGGAGCAGCGGGGAGACCCAGTACTTC.

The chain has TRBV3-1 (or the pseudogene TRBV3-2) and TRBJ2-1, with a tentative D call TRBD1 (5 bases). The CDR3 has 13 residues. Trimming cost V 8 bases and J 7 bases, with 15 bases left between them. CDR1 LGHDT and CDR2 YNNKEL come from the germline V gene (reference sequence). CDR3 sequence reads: CASGRNQGNEQFF. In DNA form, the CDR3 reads TGTGCCAGCGGAAGGAACCAGGGAAATGAGCAGTTCTTC.

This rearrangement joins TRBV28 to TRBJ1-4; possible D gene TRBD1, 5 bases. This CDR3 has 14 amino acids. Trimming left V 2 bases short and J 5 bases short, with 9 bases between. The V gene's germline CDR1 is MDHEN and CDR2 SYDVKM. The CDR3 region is CASSLRGHNEKLFF. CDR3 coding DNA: TGTGCCAGCAGTTTAAGGGGCCACAATGAAAAACTGTTTTTT.

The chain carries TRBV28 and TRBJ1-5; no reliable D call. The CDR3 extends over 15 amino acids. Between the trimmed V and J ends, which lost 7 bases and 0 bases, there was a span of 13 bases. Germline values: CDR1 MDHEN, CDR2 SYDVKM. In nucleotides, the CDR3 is TGTGCCAGCAAACCTGCCGGTTATAGCAATCAGCCCCAGCATTTT. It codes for CASKPAGYSNQPQHF.

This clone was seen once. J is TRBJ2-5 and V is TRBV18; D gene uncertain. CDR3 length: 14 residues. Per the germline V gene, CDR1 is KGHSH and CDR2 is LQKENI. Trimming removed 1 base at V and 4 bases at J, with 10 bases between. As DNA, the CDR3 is TGTGCCAGCTCACCACAAGCTAGAGGAGAGACCCAGTACTTC. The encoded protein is CASSPQARGETQYF.

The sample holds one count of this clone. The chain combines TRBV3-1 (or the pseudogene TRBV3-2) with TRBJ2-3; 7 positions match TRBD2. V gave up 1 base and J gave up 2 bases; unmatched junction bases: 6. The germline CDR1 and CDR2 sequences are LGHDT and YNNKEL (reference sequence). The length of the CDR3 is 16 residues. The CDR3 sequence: CASSQAHTSDTDTQYF. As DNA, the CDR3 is TGTGCCAGCAGCCAAGCCCACACTAGCGACACAGATACGCAGTATTTT.

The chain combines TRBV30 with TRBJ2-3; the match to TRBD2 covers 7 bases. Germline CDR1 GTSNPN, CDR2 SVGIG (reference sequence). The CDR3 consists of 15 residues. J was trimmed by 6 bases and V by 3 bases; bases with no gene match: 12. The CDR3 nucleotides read TGTGCCTGGAGGGCACGGGGATACGGGGGGGATACGCAGTATTTT. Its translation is CAWRARGYGGDTQYF.

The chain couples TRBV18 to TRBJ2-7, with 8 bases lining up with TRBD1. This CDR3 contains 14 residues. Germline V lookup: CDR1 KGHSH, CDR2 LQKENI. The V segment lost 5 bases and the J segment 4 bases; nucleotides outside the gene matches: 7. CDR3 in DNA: TGTGCCAGCTCAACCGGGACAGGCCCATACGAGCAGTACTTC. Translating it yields CASSTGTGPYEQYF.

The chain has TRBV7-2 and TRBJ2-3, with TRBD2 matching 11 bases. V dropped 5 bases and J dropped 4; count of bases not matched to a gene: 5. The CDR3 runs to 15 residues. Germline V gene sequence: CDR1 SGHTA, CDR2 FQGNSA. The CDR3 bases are TGTGCCAGCAGCCGTAGCGGGAGGGCCCCAGATACGCAGTATTTT. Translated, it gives CASSRSGRAPDTQYF.

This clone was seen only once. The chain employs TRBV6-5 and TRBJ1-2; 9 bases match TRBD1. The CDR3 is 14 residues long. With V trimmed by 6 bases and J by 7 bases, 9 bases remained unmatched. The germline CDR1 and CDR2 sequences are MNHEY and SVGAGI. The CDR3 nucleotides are TGTGCCAGCAGCTCTTCCGGGACAGGGTTTGGCTACACCTTC. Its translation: CASSSSGTGFGYTF.

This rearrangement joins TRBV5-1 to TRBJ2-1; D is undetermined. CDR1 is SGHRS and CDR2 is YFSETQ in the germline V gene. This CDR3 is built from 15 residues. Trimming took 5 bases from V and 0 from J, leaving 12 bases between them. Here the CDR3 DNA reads TGCGCCAGCAGGGTCGTGGGCAGCTCCTACAATGAGCAGTTCTTC. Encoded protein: CASRVVGSSYNEQFF.

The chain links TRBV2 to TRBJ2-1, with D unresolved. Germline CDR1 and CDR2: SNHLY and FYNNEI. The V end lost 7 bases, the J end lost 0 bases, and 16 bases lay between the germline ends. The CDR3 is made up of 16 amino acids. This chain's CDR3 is CASKQEQTVSYNEQFF. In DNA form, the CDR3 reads TGTGCCAGCAAGCAGGAACAGACGGTCTCCTACAATGAGCAGTTCTTC.

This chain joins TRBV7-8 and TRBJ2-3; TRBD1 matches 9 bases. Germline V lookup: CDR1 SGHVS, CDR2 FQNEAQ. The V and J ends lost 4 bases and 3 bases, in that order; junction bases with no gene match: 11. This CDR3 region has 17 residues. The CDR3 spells CASSSDLRDRATDTQYF. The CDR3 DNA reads TGTGCCAGCAGCTCCGACCTCCGGGACAGGGCAACAGATACGCAGTATTTT.

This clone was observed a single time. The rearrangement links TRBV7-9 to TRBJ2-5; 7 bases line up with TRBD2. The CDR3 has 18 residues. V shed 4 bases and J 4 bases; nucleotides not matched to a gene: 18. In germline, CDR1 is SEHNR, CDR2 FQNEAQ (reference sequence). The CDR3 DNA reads TGTGCCAGCAGCTCCCCCCTCGGCGGGAGAATGGGGCGAGAGACCCAGTACTTC. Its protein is CASSSPLGGRMGRETQYF.

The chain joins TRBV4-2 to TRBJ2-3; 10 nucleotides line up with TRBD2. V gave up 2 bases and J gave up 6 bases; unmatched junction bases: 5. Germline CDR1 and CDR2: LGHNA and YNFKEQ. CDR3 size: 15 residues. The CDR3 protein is CASSQLAGAGDTQYF. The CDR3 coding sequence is TGTGCCAGCAGCCAACTAGCGGGAGCGGGGGATACGCAGTATTTT.

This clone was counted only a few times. This CDR3 reads CASSTGRETEAFF. CDR3 bases: TGCGCCAGCAGCACGGGGAGGGAAACTGAAGCTTTCTTT. The chain has TRBV5-1 and TRBJ1-1; no clear D. V dropped 4 bases and J dropped 5 bases, with 12 bases sitting between them. CDR3 length: 13 amino acids. CDR1 is SGHRS, CDR2 YFSETQ, per germline.

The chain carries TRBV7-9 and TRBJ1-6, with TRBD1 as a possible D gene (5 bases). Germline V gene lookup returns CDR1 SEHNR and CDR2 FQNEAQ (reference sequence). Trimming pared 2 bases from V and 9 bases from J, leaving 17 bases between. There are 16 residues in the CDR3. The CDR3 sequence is CASSLTGGSPSSPLHF. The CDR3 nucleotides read TGTGCCAGCAGCTTAACAGGTGGCAGCCCTAGTTCACCCCTCCACTTT.

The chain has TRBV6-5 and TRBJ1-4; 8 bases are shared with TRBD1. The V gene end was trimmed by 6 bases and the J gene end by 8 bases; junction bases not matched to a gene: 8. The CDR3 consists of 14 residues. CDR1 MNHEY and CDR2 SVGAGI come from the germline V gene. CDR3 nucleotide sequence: TGTGCCAGCAGCACCGACAGGGGAGGCGAAAAACTGTTTTTT. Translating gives CASSTDRGGEKLFF.

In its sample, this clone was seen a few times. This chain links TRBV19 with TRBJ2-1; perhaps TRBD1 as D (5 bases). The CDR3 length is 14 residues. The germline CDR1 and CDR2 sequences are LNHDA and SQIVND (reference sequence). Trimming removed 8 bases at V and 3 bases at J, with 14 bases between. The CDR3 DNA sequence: TGTGCCAGTTCAAGGGGAACCGACTACAATGAGCAGTTCTTC. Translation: CASSRGTDYNEQFF.

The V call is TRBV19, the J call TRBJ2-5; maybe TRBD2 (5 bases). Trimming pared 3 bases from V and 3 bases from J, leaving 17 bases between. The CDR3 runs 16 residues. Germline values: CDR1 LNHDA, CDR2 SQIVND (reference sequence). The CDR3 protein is CASSMEAARPKETQYF. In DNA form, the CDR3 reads TGTGCCAGTAGTATGGAAGCGGCGCGGCCTAAAGAGACCCAGTACTTC.

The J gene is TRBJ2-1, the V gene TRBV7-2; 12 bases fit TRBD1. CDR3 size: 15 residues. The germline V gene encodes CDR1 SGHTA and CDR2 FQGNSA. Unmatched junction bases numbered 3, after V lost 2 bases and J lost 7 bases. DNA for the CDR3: TGTGCCAGCAGCTTAATGGGACAGGGGGCTAATGAGCAGTTCTTC. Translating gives CASSLMGQGANEQFF. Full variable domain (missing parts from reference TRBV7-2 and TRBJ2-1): GAGVSQSPSNKVTEKGKDVELRCDPISGHTALYWYRQSLGQGLEFLIYFQGNSAPDKSGLPSDRFSAERTGGSVSTLTIQRTQQEDSAVYLCASSLMGQGANEQFFGPGTRLTVL.

CDR3 DNA: TGTGCCAGCAGGGCCACAGGGACCTACGAGCAGTACTTC. It codes for CASRATGTYEQYF. V gene TRBV27 combines with J gene TRBJ2-7, with D tentatively TRBD1 (6 bases). The germline V gene encodes CDR1 MNHEY and CDR2 SMNVEV (reference sequence). The CDR3 totals 13 residues. Trimming took off 6 bases at V and 2 bases at J, with 11 bases between the two ends.

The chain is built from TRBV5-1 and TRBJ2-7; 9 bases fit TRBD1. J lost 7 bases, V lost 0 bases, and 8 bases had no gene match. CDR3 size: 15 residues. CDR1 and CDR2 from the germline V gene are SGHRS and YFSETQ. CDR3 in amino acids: CASSLGGTGPWEQYF. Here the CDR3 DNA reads TGCGCCAGCAGCTTGGGAGGGACAGGGCCCTGGGAGCAGTACTTC.

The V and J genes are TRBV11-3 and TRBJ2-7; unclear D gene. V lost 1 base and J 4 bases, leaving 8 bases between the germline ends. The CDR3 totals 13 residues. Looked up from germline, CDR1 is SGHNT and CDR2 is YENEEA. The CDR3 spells CASSLGASYEQYF. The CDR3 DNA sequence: TGTGCCAGCAGCTTAGGAGCTTCGTACGAGCAGTACTTC.

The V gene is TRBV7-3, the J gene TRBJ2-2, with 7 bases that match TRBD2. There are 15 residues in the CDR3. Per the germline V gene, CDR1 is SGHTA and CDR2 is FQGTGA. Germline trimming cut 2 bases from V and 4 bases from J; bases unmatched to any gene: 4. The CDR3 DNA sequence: TGTGCCAGCAGCTTATTCGGGAGGTCCACCGGGGAGCTGTTTTTT. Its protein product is CASSLFGRSTGELFF.